These 9 T cell receptor beta chains were sequenced from one sample in a study of control samples from healthy donors and cancer patients. Clones were read by immunoSEQ multiplex PCR, and TCRdb kept only the in-frame ones, dropping some. The repertoire consists of 60,000 to 95,000 clones, with 84% occurring once and the leading ten covering about 15%. Material: blood. The receptors shown here come from a man between 50 and 59 years old in good health.

As for this clone: A read error may produce the germline difference seen at one junction end. The chain has TRBV3-1 (or the pseudogene TRBV3-2) and TRBJ2-6; D perhaps matches TRBD2 (6 bases). Looked up from germline, CDR1 is LGHDT and CDR2 is YNNKEL (reference sequence). The CDR3 is made up of 18 amino acids. CDR3 coding DNA: TGTGCCAGCAGCCATGGTGGCGGGACCTTCTCTGGGGTCAACGTCCTGACTTTC. The encoded protein is CASSHGGGTFSGVNVLTF.

This clone showed up just once. The V gene is TRBV7-2, the J gene TRBJ1-5; D perhaps matches TRBD1 (5 bases). CDR1 SGHTA and CDR2 FQGNSA come from the germline V gene. Trimming removed 3 bases at V and 1 base at J, with 7 bases between. The CDR3 spans 14 residues. Here the CDR3 DNA reads TGTGCCAGCAGCTTCCGGGGGAGCAATCAGCCCCAGCATTTT. Protein sequence: CASSFRGSNQPQHF.

The CDR3 sequence: CASSPDVLGNEQFF. The CDR3 nucleotides are TGTGCCAGCTCACCAGACGTGTTGGGCAATGAGCAGTTCTTC. This chain connects TRBV18 to TRBJ2-1; D ambiguous. This CDR3 is built from 14 residues. V gave up 2 bases and J gave up 6 bases, with 11 bases separating them. Per germline, CDR1 KGHSH and CDR2 LQKENI.

This chain links TRBV5-1 with TRBJ2-7; no clear D. Per the germline V gene, CDR1 is SGHRS and CDR2 is YFSETQ. The length of the CDR3 is 14 residues. Trimming took off 2 bases at V and 4 bases at J, with 13 bases between the two ends. Here the CDR3 DNA reads TGCGCCAGCAGCTTTGGGCTCGGCGGTTACGAGCAGTACTTC. Translating it yields CASSFGLGGYEQYF.

Concerning this clone itself: The sample has other DNA sequences that encode this CDR3 too. The chain couples TRBV7-9 to TRBJ1-2, with D unresolved. The V gene lost 6 bases and the J gene lost 3 bases, with 8 bases spanning the gap. Looked up from germline, CDR1 is SEHNR and CDR2 is FQNEAQ (reference sequence). CDR3 length: 12 amino acids. DNA of the CDR3: TGTGCCAGCAGTCCCCGGGACTATGGCTACACCTTC. Amino acids: CASSPRDYGYTF.

This clone was counted between two and nine times. CDR3 coding DNA: TGTGCCAGCAGCCAGACAGGCACAGCATCCTACGAGCAGTACTTC. Protein sequence: CASSQTGTASYEQYF. This chain joins TRBV5-4 and TRBJ2-7, with D maybe TRBD1 (6 bases). The CDR3 totals 15 residues. The V gene's germline CDR1 is SGHNT and CDR2 YYREEE (reference sequence). Trimming took off 4 bases at V and 1 base at J, with 15 bases between the two ends.

Only one count was recorded for this clone. The chain is built from TRBV28 and TRBJ2-1; possibly TRBD2 for D (6 bases). Between the trimmed V and J ends, which lost 4 bases and 6 bases, there was a span of 22 bases. CDR3 size: 17 residues. Germline CDR1 is MDHEN and CDR2 is SYDVKM. The CDR3, as DNA: TGTGCCAGCAGTTCCTCGGGGGTGTTCCGCGAGTCCAATGAGCAGTTCTTC. It yields the protein CASSSSGVFRESNEQFF.

The chain is built from TRBV5-1 and TRBJ2-1, with TRBD2 matching 8 bases. V trimming: 1 base; J trimming: 2 bases; junction bases outside the gene matches: 2. The CDR3 is 15 amino acids. Germline CDR1 reads SGHRS; CDR2 reads YFSETQ. The CDR3 protein is CASSLSGGTYNEQFF. Written as DNA, the CDR3 is TGCGCCAGCAGCTTGTCGGGAGGGACCTACAATGAGCAGTTCTTC.

CDR3 sequence (DNA): TGCGCCAGCAGGACACAGGGGAGGGAGGAAAAACTGTTTTTT. It is translated as CASRTQGREEKLFF. The chain joins TRBV10-2 to TRBJ1-4, with 7 positions matching TRBD1. The CDR3 has 14 residues. Germline V lookup: CDR1 WSHSY, CDR2 SAAADI. V shed 6 bases, J shed 8 bases, and the junction held 9 bases outside the gene matches.